The TCR beta chain under discussion was sequenced for a study of CXCR3-negative and CXCR3-positive naive CD8 T cells. The libraries of TRB cDNA were constructed through 5' RACE using UMI labels. TCRdb reprocessed the 5' RACE reads, keeping one entry per CDR3 protein, no DNA. The sample features 46,000 or so distinct CDR3 sequences, with around 1.4% in its top ten. Per the germline V gene, CDR1 is MDHEN and CDR2 is SYDVKM. The CDR3 length is 18 residues. Naive CD8+ T cells were CD45RO-CCR7+CD27+CD95-. The chain uses TRBV28 and TRBJ2-2; TCRdb proposes TRBD1, but this gene call is untestable without DNA. The receptor was isolated from a human donor in good health. Some clones in this sample may be carry-over from other donors' samples. Sequencing was done on a sample of naive CXCR3- CD8+ T cells from blood. Documented subset: CD45RO-CCR7+CD27+CD95- naive CD8+ T cells lacking CXCR3 (TNR3-). CDR3 sequence reads: CASSFLRGNEGNTGELFF.